A selection of T cell receptor beta chains follows, all from one sample in a study of vaccination and CD4 T cells after COVID-19. TCRdb called the PCR reads again in MiXCR, with one record for every CDR3 protein. The sample carries more than 9,500 distinct CDR3 sequences, 45% to 50% recorded once. These TCRs' antigens remain unknown. Sequenced material: cultured CD4+ T cells from blood, taken after SARS-CoV-2 vaccination. The receptors here all came from a human donor with COVID-19. Each CDR3 is given with its conserved first and last residue. The D gene is left open where the match is weak.

>TRBJ1-2|TRBD1|TRBV25-1
CASSEPGQGFYGYTF
>TRBJ1-5|NA|TRBV6-1
CASSEFKSGSSNQPQHF
>TRBJ1-1|NA|TRBV10-1
CASKEGPGTEAFF
>TRBJ1-1|TRBD1|TRBV5-4
CASSPRQGRGNTEAFF
>TRBJ1-2|NA|TRBV6-2/TRBV6-3
CASSTASDRNGYTF
>TRBJ2-6|TRBD1|TRBV28
CASSLGGQGISGANVLTF
>TRBJ1-6|TRBD1|TRBV20-1
CSAREGQPNGYNSPLHF
>TRBJ2-3|TRBD2|TRBV27
CASSFLAGVTSTDTQYF
>TRBJ2-5|TRBD2|TRBV5-6
CASSLVGRGEETQYF
>TRBJ2-5|TRBD1|TRBV12-3/TRBV12-4
CASSSFGTGGRETQYF
>TRBJ2-3|TRBD2|TRBV9
CASSFTSGGAGGQYF
>TRBJ1-2|NA|TRBV5-1
CASSVDSTNYGYTF
>TRBJ2-7|TRBD2|TRBV5-5
CASSHTSGGDYEQYF
>TRBJ2-3|NA|TRBV9
CASSVASGTSTDTQYF
>TRBJ1-2|NA|TRBV20-1
CSVRQVNYGYTF
>TRBJ2-5|NA|TRBV29-1
CSVTFRGRGVETQYF
>TRBJ1-5|NA|TRBV20-1
CSAPQGGNQPQHF
>TRBJ2-4|TRBD2|TRBV5-5
CASSRGASGAREGYF
>TRBJ1-1|NA|TRBV23-1
CASISREGGPIIEAFF
>TRBJ1-1|NA|TRBV20-1
CSADGAGTEAFF
>TRBJ1-2|NA|TRBV6-5
CASSYSTWVGYTF
>TRBJ2-7|NA|TRBV29-1
CSVVPGVPGEQYF
>TRBJ2-7|NA|TRBV20-1
CSALDAAFYEQYF
>TRBJ2-6|NA|TRBV6-1
CASSRFTGANVLTF
>TRBJ1-1|NA|TRBV6-1
CASSEVELNTEAFF
>TRBJ2-3|TRBD1|TRBV5-4
CASSFDRGTDTQYF
>TRBJ1-1|NA|TRBV6-5
CASSYPRQQNTEAFF
>TRBJ2-5|TRBD2|TRBV6-4
CASSPLAGGETQYF
>TRBJ2-3|TRBD1|TRBV24-1
CATSGGTDRGTDTQYF
>TRBJ1-3|NA|TRBV25-1
CASSPGGHTIYF
>TRBJ2-7|NA|TRBV10-3
CAISAAVSSYEQYF
>TRBJ1-2|NA|TRBV7-8
CASSLAIGNYGYTF
>TRBJ1-5|NA|TRBV25-1
CASSELRADQPQHF
>TRBJ1-6|TRBD1|TRBV20-1
CSARGDSDNSPLHF
>TRBJ1-2|NA|TRBV23-1
CARGPFHPYGYTF
>TRBJ1-6|TRBD1|TRBV6-2/TRBV6-3
CASSPPGQGSYNSPLHF
>TRBJ2-5|TRBD2|TRBV20-1
CSAPGTSGGETQYF
>TRBJ2-5|TRBD1|TRBV25-1
CASSDPGTGSETQYF